Listed here are 30 T cell receptor beta chains from one sample, sequenced in a study of shared clonotypes between healthy human individuals. Sequenced by immunoSEQ multiplex PCR; TCRdb stores in-frame clones only, minus some. Altogether roughly 2.4 million clones are present, approximately 94% being singletons, with the ten largest covering 0.1% to 0.15%. Material for sequencing was naive CD4+ T cells sorted from blood. Subset given: CD45RA+ positively selected. These receptors were taken from a man aged 18 to 30 in good health.

The chain recombines TRBV18 with TRBJ2-7, with 7 bases lining up with TRBD2. The germline gives CDR1 KGHSH, CDR2 LQKENI. J was trimmed by 6 bases and V by 6 bases; bases with no gene match: 17. The CDR3 runs to 16 residues. CDR3 region: CASSRRDSPGGSEQYF. The CDR3 nucleotides are TGTGCCAGCTCCCGCCGGGACTCGCCGGGCGGGAGCGAGCAGTACTTC.

This clone has just one count. The genes are TRBV6-5 and TRBJ2-2; weak D call: TRBD1 (6 bases). The CDR3 loop spans 16 amino acids. Germline loops: CDR1 MNHEY, CDR2 SVGAGI. V lost 4 bases, J lost 3 bases, and 15 bases lay in between. CDR3 in amino acids: CASSFASGQYTGELFF. CDR3 nucleotides: TGTGCCAGCAGTTTCGCAAGCGGACAGTACACCGGGGAGCTGTTTTTT.

The chain links TRBV6-5 to TRBJ1-6; D not resolved. Germline CDR1 reads MNHEY; CDR2 reads SVGAGI. This CDR3 region has 12 residues. The V end was cut by 3 bases, the J end by 13 bases, with 10 bases between. The CDR3 reads CASSYLAAPLHF. CDR3 bases: TGTGCCAGCAGTTATCTAGCAGCGCCCCTCCACTTT.

CDR3 protein: CASSIQKNTEAFF. The DNA of the CDR3 is TGTGCCAGCAGCATCCAGAAGAACACTGAAGCTTTCTTT. V and J are TRBV7-9 and TRBJ1-1; no clear D gene. Per germline, CDR1 SEHNR and CDR2 FQNEAQ (reference sequence). Trimming left V 5 bases short and J 1 base short, with 8 bases between. The CDR3 runs 13 residues.

A single count supports this clone. Other DNA sequences from this sample encode an identical CDR3 as well. V and J are TRBV6-1 and TRBJ1-2; D unclear. CDR3 length: 12 amino acids. Deletions cut 2 bases from V and 7 bases from J, with 8 bases between. Germline V CDR1 and CDR2: MNHNS, SASEGT. The CDR3 loop is CASSELGVGYTF. The CDR3 nucleotides are TGTGCCAGCAGTGAACTTGGGGTTGGCTACACCTTC.

The chain has TRBV12-2 and TRBJ2-1; TRBD1 was called by the table and not checked on the DNA. TRBV12-2 is termed a pseudogene. The CDR3 totals 18 residues. CDR3 amino acids: CASRLELTGTGDCNEQFF. The CDR3 DNA is TGTGCAAGTCGCTTGGAACTAACGGGGACAGGGGACTGCAATGAGCAGTTCTTC.

The rearrangement uses TRBV5-4 and TRBJ2-7; TRBD1 matches at 8 bases. The length of the CDR3 is 16 residues. Germline CDR1 reads SGHNT; CDR2 reads YYREEE (reference sequence). V lost 4 bases, J lost 0 bases, and 9 bases stayed unmatched. Written as DNA, the CDR3 is TGTGCCAGCAGCCTCCTGGGACAGGCGAGCTCCTACGAGCAGTACTTC. Encoded protein: CASSLLGQASSYEQYF.

V usage is TRBV9 and J usage is TRBJ1-4; no reliable D call. V lost 7 bases, J lost 3 bases, and 10 bases lay in between. The CDR3 loop spans 13 amino acids. Germline V gene lookup returns CDR1 SGDLS and CDR2 YYNGEE. The CDR3 nucleotides are TGTGCCAGCTCGACGGCTCCTAATGAAAAACTGTTTTTT. It yields the protein CASSTAPNEKLFF.

This rearrangement joins TRBV19 to TRBJ1-1; no definite D call. Per the germline V gene, CDR1 is LNHDA and CDR2 is SQIVND (reference sequence). The CDR3 consists of 14 residues. Trimming cost V 5 bases and J 0 bases, with 10 bases left between them. The DNA of the CDR3 is TGTGCCAGTAGTCAAGGACGGTTGAACACTGAAGCTTTCTTT. Translation: CASSQGRLNTEAFF.

The chain combines TRBV18 with TRBJ1-5, with D unresolved. The CDR3 is made up of 16 amino acids. Trimming removed 5 bases at V and 4 bases at J, with 18 bases between. Germline CDR1 is KGHSH and CDR2 is LQKENI. This CDR3 is CASSEVASRGNQPQHF. CDR3 DNA sequence: TGTGCCAGCTCAGAGGTCGCCTCTAGAGGGAATCAGCCCCAGCATTTT.

Concerning this clone: This same CDR3 is encoded by further DNA sequences in the sample. The chain joins TRBV2 to TRBJ2-5; 9 bases agree with TRBD1. CDR1 and CDR2 (germline): SNHLY, FYNNEI. V trimming: 6 bases; J trimming: 2 bases; junction bases outside the gene matches: 4. The CDR3 totals 14 residues. CDR3 sequence: CASSADRGQETQYF. The CDR3 DNA sequence: TGTGCCAGCAGCGCTGACAGGGGGCAAGAGACCCAGTACTTC.

The chain has TRBV18 and TRBJ2-1; D is ambiguous. Germline V gene sequence: CDR1 KGHSH, CDR2 LQKENI. The CDR3 runs 15 residues. Trimming left V 7 bases short and J 5 bases short, with 18 bases between. The chain's CDR3 is CASFRKLSVDNEQFF. DNA for the CDR3: TGTGCCAGCTTCAGGAAGCTTTCGGTGGACAATGAGCAGTTCTTC.

The chain uses TRBV6-5 and TRBJ2-3, with TRBD2 matching over 8 bases. Germline trimming cut 6 bases from V and 3 bases from J; bases unmatched to any gene: 5. The CDR3 extends over 14 amino acids. The V gene's germline CDR1 is MNHEY and CDR2 SVGAGI. CDR3 nucleotides: TGTGCCAGCAGAATAGCGGGAAAGACAGATACGCAGTATTTT. Residues: CASRIAGKTDTQYF.

This rearrangement joins TRBV14 to TRBJ2-3, with D tentatively TRBD2 (6 bases). The CDR3 is made up of 18 amino acids. Germline assignment: CDR1 SGHDN and CDR2 FVKESK. Trimming pared 2 bases from V and 0 bases from J, leaving 18 bases between. The CDR3 DNA sequence: TGTGCCAGCAGCCAATCCTGGGACTGGGAGGCTAGCACAGATACGCAGTATTTT. As protein: CASSQSWDWEASTDTQYF.

This chain connects TRBV5-6 to TRBJ2-3; 7 nucleotides align to TRBD1. This CDR3 contains 17 residues. Germline trimming cut 2 bases from V and 2 bases from J; bases unmatched to any gene: 11. The germline gives CDR1 SGHDT, CDR2 YYEEEE. The CDR3 is CASSFFPDRVFTDTQYF. The CDR3 DNA is TGTGCCAGCAGCTTTTTCCCCGACAGGGTATTCACAGATACGCAGTATTTT.

The sample holds one count of this clone. The V call is TRBV2, the J call TRBJ1-1; D ambiguous. The V end lost 5 bases, the J end lost 4 bases, and 17 bases lay between the germline ends. The CDR3 covers 15 residues. Germline CDR1 is SNHLY and CDR2 is FYNNEI. In DNA form, the CDR3 reads TGTGCCAGCAGTCCCGTGGCTTCCCCAGGCACTGAAGCTTTCTTT. Its translation: CASSPVASPGTEAFF.

The chain links TRBV11-2 to TRBJ2-7, with a tentative D call TRBD2 (5 bases). Trimming took 2 bases from V and 6 from J, leaving 23 bases between them. The CDR3 is 17 amino acids. Germline assignment: CDR1 SGHAT and CDR2 FQNNGV. As DNA, the CDR3 is TGTGCCAGCAGCTTACCTCCCCTGGACTCCCGAAAAGGCGAGCAGTACTTC. Amino acid sequence: CASSLPPLDSRKGEQYF.

The V call is TRBV23-1, the J call TRBJ2-2; D is undetermined. TRBV23-1 is designated an ORF whose function remains uncertain. The CDR3 extends over 15 amino acids. V was cut by 4 bases and J by 4 bases, with 13 bases left in between. The CDR3 region is CASSRARLLTGELFF. As DNA, the CDR3 is TGCGCCAGCAGTCGCGCTCGCCTTCTCACCGGGGAGCTGTTTTTT.

The rearrangement uses TRBV14 and TRBJ1-1; D is possibly TRBD1 (5 bases). The germline V gene has CDR1 SGHDN and CDR2 FVKESK. The V end was cut by 0 bases, the J end by 9 bases, with 20 bases between. This CDR3 has 16 residues. CDR3 in amino acids: CASSQDPRQGKMKAFF. The CDR3 region has the DNA TGTGCCAGCAGCCAAGATCCTAGGCAGGGAAAGATGAAAGCTTTCTTT.

This clone was recorded only once. This chain uses TRBV5-1 with TRBJ2-5; 11 nucleotides align to TRBD1. The CDR3 length is 14 residues. J gave up 4 bases and V 5 bases, and 4 bases lay outside the gene matches. The germline gives CDR1 SGHRS, CDR2 YFSETQ. Here the CDR3 reads CASRGTGGRETQYF. CDR3 coding DNA: TGCGCCAGCAGAGGGACAGGGGGTAGAGAGACCCAGTACTTC. The full variable domain, completed using reference TRBV5-1 and TRBJ2-5, is KAGVTQTPRYLIKTRGQQVTLSCSPISGHRSVSWYQQTPGQGLQFLFEYFSETQRNKGNFPGRFSGRQFSNSRSEMNVSTLELGDSALYLCASRGTGGRETQYFGPGTRLLVL.

The J gene is TRBJ1-4, the V gene TRBV7-9, with D tentatively TRBD1 (6 bases). Trimming took off 4 bases at V and 5 bases at J, with 20 bases between the two ends. CDR3 length equals 17 residues. CDR1 is SEHNR and CDR2 is FQNEAQ in the germline V gene (reference sequence). The CDR3 DNA is TGTGCCAGCAGCTCTTCATTATCAGGGGTTTCGAATGAAAAACTGTTTTTT. Amino acid sequence: CASSSSLSGVSNEKLFF.

The V gene is TRBV9, the J gene TRBJ2-7; D might be TRBD2 (5 bases). Germline V gene data show CDR1 as SGDLS and CDR2 as YYNGEE. This CDR3 has 15 residues. V gave up 0 bases and J gave up 3 bases, with 13 bases separating them. CDR3 sequence: CASSVVASRGYEQYF. CDR3 nucleotide sequence: TGTGCCAGCAGCGTAGTTGCGTCCCGGGGCTACGAGCAGTACTTC.

The chain joins TRBV5-1 to TRBJ2-3; D remains unclear. V lost 3 bases to trimming and J lost 5 bases, with 13 bases between them. The germline V gene has CDR1 SGHRS and CDR2 YFSETQ. This CDR3 comprises 14 residues. CDR3 DNA: TGCGCCAGCAGCTCCACGTTGGTGGGAGATACGCAGTATTTT. Its protein is CASSSTLVGDTQYF.

The chain couples TRBV7-9 to TRBJ2-1, with D possibly matching TRBD2 (6 bases). Germline V lookup: CDR1 SEHNR, CDR2 FQNEAQ (reference sequence). The CDR3 has 13 residues. Trimming took off 5 bases at V and 10 bases at J, with 15 bases between the two ends. The CDR3 coding sequence is TGTGCCAGCAGCGGCGGGACGGTCCGGGAGCAGTTCTTC. It encodes CASSGGTVREQFF.

In its sample, this clone was seen once. The gene calls are TRBV7-9 and TRBJ2-7; 10 nucleotides match TRBD2. J gave up 0 bases and V 5 bases, and 4 bases lay outside the gene matches. Germline assignment: CDR1 SEHNR and CDR2 FQNEAQ (reference sequence). The CDR3 totals 15 residues. The CDR3 spells CASSLSGGSSYEQYF. In nucleotides, the CDR3 is TGTGCCAGCAGCCTTAGCGGGGGGAGCTCCTACGAGCAGTACTTC.

V is TRBV7-2 and J is TRBJ2-1; unclear D gene. The CDR3 is 16 amino acids. CDR1 is SGHTA and CDR2 is FQGNSA in the germline V gene. Trimming took off 0 bases at V and 4 bases at J, with 13 bases between the two ends. CDR3 DNA sequence: TGTGCCAGCAGCTTAGCGCGACGACCGCGTTACAATGAGCAGTTCTTC. It translates to CASSLARRPRYNEQFF.

This chain uses TRBV10-3 with TRBJ1-4; D uncertain. V dropped 0 bases and J dropped 7 bases, with 3 bases sitting between them. The CDR3 is made up of 12 amino acids. Germline V CDR1 and CDR2: ENHRY, SYGVKD. The chain's CDR3 is CAISESVEKLFF. CDR3 bases: TGTGCCATCAGTGAGTCGGTTGAAAAACTGTTTTTT.

This sequence joins TRBV6-1 and TRBJ2-7; maybe TRBD1 (5 bases). The CDR3 spans 16 residues. From germline, CDR1 is MNHNS and CDR2 SASEGT. The ends were cut back, 0 bases at V and 1 base at J, with 13 bases in the middle. In DNA form, the CDR3 reads TGTGCCAGCAGTGAAGCTAGGACGACAGCGTCCTACGAGCAGTACTTC. The encoded protein is CASSEARTTASYEQYF.

Points on this clone: This specimen includes other DNA sequences encoding the same CDR3. This chain's CDR3 is CASSPTGTETQYF. The CDR3 region has the DNA TGTGCCAGCTCACCGACAGGGACAGAGACCCAGTACTTC. This chain connects TRBV18 to TRBJ2-5; 7 bases agree with TRBD1. Germline trimming cut 3 bases from V and 4 bases from J; bases unmatched to any gene: 2. The germline gives CDR1 KGHSH, CDR2 LQKENI. The CDR3 is 13 amino acids.

DNA of the CDR3: TGTGCCAGCAGCTTACACAGGGAGGGCGAGCAGTACTTC. This sequence encodes CASSLHREGEQYF. The genes are TRBV7-9 and TRBJ2-7, with D possibly matching TRBD2 (7 bases). The CDR3 is 13 amino acids. V was pared by 2 bases and J by 6 bases, with 11 bases between. Germline-derived CDR1 and CDR2 are SEHNR and FQNEAQ (reference sequence).